This T cell receptor beta chain was sequenced during a study of a mutant IDH1 vaccine in newly diagnosed glioma. General study findings and limits: In roughly 93% of patients, immune responses induced by the vaccine occurred.

The time point was: baseline, week 1 (first vaccination visit). Treatment indicated: pre-vaccination baseline after standard-of-care therapy. Assay: immunoSEQ multiplex PCR; the TCRdb copy retains only in-frame clones and omits some. The data hold about 16,000 clones, with just under 97% observed a single time. As to this clone: What it binds is unknown.

Deletions cut 8 bases from V and 2 bases from J, with 13 bases between. Per germline, CDR1 LNHDA and CDR2 SQIVND (reference sequence). The CDR3 loop spans 13 amino acids. This TCR was recovered from a woman aged 18-30 years with glioma. Some clones in this sample may be carry-over from other donors' samples. The chain employs TRBV19 and TRBJ2-7, with D uncertain. Specimen: peripheral blood mononuclear cells (PBMCs), collected from a glioma patient treated with radiotherapy, temozolomide or both. The CDR3: CASPPIVTYEQYF. The CDR3 DNA reads TGTGCCAGTCCGCCCATTGTCACCTACGAGCAGTACTTC.